One sample yielded the 8 T cell receptor beta chains listed below, sequenced in a study of untreated major depressive disorder. No antigens are known for them. General observations from the study: Depressed patients' CD4+ T cells carried increased TRBV05-01 (Vbeta 5.1) usage versus control CD4+ T cells.

Some clones are missing from TCRdb's copy, which holds only in-frame ones; the method was immunoSEQ multiplex PCR. The sample lists 25,000 to 30,000 clones, around 90% occurring once. Material: CD4+ T cells from PBMCs. These receptors all come from a woman aged 25 to 39 with major depressive disorder.

The V and J genes are TRBV6-5 and TRBJ1-1; 9 bases match TRBD1. The CDR3 totals 15 residues. V shed 2 bases and J 4 bases; nucleotides not matched to a gene: 5. Germline V gene lookup returns CDR1 MNHEY and CDR2 SVGAGI. DNA for the CDR3: TGTGCCAGCAGTTACCATGGGACAGGGAGCACTGAAGCTTTCTTT. This sequence encodes CASSYHGTGSTEAFF.

The CDR3 nucleotides read TGCGCCAGCAGCCCAGGGTTTTTAGACTATGGCTACACCTTC. It yields the protein CASSPGFLDYGYTF. The chain uses TRBV5-1 and TRBJ1-2; maybe TRBD1 (5 bases). Germline assignment: CDR1 SGHRS and CDR2 YFSETQ. Trimming took 4 bases from V and 3 from J, leaving 13 bases between them. This CDR3 spans 14 amino acids.

J is TRBJ2-4 and V is TRBV4-3; D may correspond to TRBD1 or TRBD2 (6 bases each). The length of the CDR3 is 17 residues. Per the germline V gene, CDR1 is LGHNA and CDR2 is YSLEER. V lost 0 bases to trimming and J lost 7 bases, with 19 bases between them. CDR3 amino acids: CASSQDFIPGAGNIQYF. DNA for the CDR3: TGCGCCAGCAGCCAAGACTTCATCCCGGGGGCAGGTAACATTCAGTACTTC.

The chain couples TRBV11-2 to TRBJ2-2; 7 bases map to TRBD2. Germline values: CDR1 SGHAT, CDR2 FQNNGV. The CDR3 totals 15 residues. J was trimmed by 6 bases and V by 6 bases; bases with no gene match: 10. The CDR3 protein is CASSLLRTSPGELFF. The CDR3 nucleotides are TGTGCCAGCAGTCTACTCCGGACTAGTCCCGGGGAGCTGTTTTTT.

Here the CDR3 reads CAISESVSHTGELFF. The CDR3 bases are TGTGCCATCAGTGAGTCGGTCAGTCACACCGGGGAGCTGTTTTTT. This chain links TRBV10-3 with TRBJ2-2; D ambiguous. CDR1 and CDR2 (germline): ENHRY, SYGVKD. The V and J ends lost 0 bases and 3 bases respectively, with 8 bases between them. The CDR3 runs to 15 residues.

CDR3: CASSLAIRGGNSPLHF. The CDR3 coding sequence is TGTGCCAGCAGCTTGGCCATTCGGGGAGGAAATTCACCCCTCCACTTT. The chain joins TRBV5-6 to TRBJ1-6; D is uncertain. V lost 0 bases to trimming and J lost 7 bases, with 14 bases between them. CDR1 is SGHDT and CDR2 is YYEEEE in the germline V gene. This CDR3 comprises 16 residues.

This rearrangement joins TRBV7-8 to TRBJ1-2; D is possibly TRBD1 (5 bases). Germline lookup yields CDR1 SGHVS and CDR2 FQNEAQ. The CDR3 loop spans 15 amino acids. V was shortened by 1 base and J by 2 bases, with 11 bases between the two germline ends. CDR3 DNA: TGTGCCAGCAGCTTAGAGAGAACAGGAAACTATGGCTACACCTTC. As protein: CASSLERTGNYGYTF. Supplemented by reference TRBV7-8 and TRBJ1-2, the full variable domain reads GAGVSQSPRYKVAKRGQDVALRCDPISGHVSLFWYQQALGQGPEFLTYFQNEAQLDKSGLPSDRFFAERPEGSVSTLKIQRTQQEDSAVYLCASSLERTGNYGYTFGSGTRLTVV.

J is TRBJ2-1 and V is TRBV4-1; D is uncertain. V shed 2 bases and J shed 2 bases, with 10 bases lying between them. Germline V gene sequence: CDR1 MGHRA, CDR2 YSYEKL. CDR3 size: 15 residues. The CDR3 here is CASSQSQTAYNEQFF. In nucleotides, the CDR3 is TGCGCCAGCAGCCAATCACAGACCGCCTACAATGAGCAGTTCTTC.